Listed below are T cell receptor beta chains from one sample, sequenced in a study of blood T cells in healthy people across ages. Using its own MiXCR run on the 5' RACE reads, TCRdb lists one record per CDR3 protein. The data contain roughly 1 million distinct CDR3 sequences, roughly 24% of them singletons. Separately, the same data were catalogued under a study of T cells of mothers and their children.

The sample taken for sequencing was blood. These receptors originate from a girl aged 2-10 years in good health. The CDR3 runs from the conserved cysteine through the conserved F or W. D genes are given only for firm matches. Expanded clones are given a class, and other clones once, few, many or no size at all.

clone size	CDR3 length	V gene	J gene	D gene	CDR3 protein	CDR3 DNA
.	12	TRBV6-1	TRBJ2-1	.	CAMGGQYNEQFF	TGTGCCATGGGGGGACAGTACAATGAGCAGTTCTTC
few	12	TRBV7-2	TRBJ2-7	.	CAGSLAYYEQYF	TGTGCCGGCAGCTTAGCGTACTACGAGCAGTACTTC
few	15	TRBV2	TRBJ2-5	.	CASSELGWYQETQYF	TGTGCCAGCAGTGAGCTCGGCTGGTACCAAGAGACCCAGTACTTC
few	17	TRBV20-1	TRBJ2-7	TRBD2	CSARGSTSGTDSYEQYF	TGCAGTGCTAGAGGTTCGACTAGCGGAACGGACTCCTACGAGCAGTACTTC
few	14	TRBV6-6	TRBJ2-7	TRBD2	CASSYRLATYEQYF	TGTGCCAGCAGTTACAGACTAGCGACCTACGAGCAGTACTTC
few	15	TRBV6-5	TRBJ1-3	.	CASSREHRSGNTIYF	TGTGCCAGCAGTCGAGAGCACCGATCGGGAAACACCATATATTTT
few	16	TRBV13	TRBJ1-3	.	CASSLSGAISGNTIYF	TGTGCCAGCAGCCTATCAGGGGCTATCTCTGGAAACACCATATATTTT
.	14	TRBV7-8	TRBJ2-5	TRBD1	CASSLRDRQETQYF	TGTGCCAGCAGCTTACGGGACAGGCAAGAGACCCAGTACTTC
.	13	TRBV7-3	TRBJ1-2	.	CASSEPGSHGYTF	TGTGCCAGCAGCGAACCGGGATCCCATGGCTACACCTTC
few	14	TRBV7-6	TRBJ2-7	.	CASSLMGQNYEQYF	TGTGCCAGCAGCTTAATGGGTCAAAACTACGAGCAGTACTTC
.	12	TRBV7-2	TRBJ1-1	.	CASSSLDPEAFF	TGTGCCAGCAGCTCGCTTGACCCTGAAGCTTTCTTT
few	13	TRBV20-1	TRBJ1-4	.	CSASRGDNEKLFF	TGCAGTGCTAGTCGAGGGGACAATGAAAAACTGTTTTTT
.	15	TRBV7-2	TRBJ1-1	.	CASSLGPWGGTEAFF	TGTGCCAGCAGCTTAGGGCCGTGGGGGGGGACTGAAGCTTTCTTT